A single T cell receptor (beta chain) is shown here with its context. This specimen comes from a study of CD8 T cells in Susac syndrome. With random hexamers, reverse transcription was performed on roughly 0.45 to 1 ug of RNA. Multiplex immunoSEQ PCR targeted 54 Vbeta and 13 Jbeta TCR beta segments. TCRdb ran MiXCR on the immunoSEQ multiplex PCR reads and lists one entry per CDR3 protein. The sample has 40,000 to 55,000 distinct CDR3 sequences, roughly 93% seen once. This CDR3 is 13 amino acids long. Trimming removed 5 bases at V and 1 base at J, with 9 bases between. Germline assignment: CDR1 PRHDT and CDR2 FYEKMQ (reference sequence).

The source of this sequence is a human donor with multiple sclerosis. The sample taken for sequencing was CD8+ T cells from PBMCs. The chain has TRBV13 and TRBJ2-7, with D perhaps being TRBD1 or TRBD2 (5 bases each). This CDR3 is CASSTRGSYEQYF. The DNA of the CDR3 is TGTGCCAGCAGCACTAGGGGATCCTACGAGCAGTACTTC.